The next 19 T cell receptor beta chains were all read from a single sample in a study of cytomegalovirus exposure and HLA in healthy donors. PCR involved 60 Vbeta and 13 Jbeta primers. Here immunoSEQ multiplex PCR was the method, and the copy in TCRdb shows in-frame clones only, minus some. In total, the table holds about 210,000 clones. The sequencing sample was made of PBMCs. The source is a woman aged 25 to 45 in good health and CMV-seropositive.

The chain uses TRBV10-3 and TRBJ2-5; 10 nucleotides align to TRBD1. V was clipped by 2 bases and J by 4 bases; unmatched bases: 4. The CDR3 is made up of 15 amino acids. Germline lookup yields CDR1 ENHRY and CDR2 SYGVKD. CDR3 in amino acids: CAISERGTGVETQYF. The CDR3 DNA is TGTGCCATCAGTGAGCGAGGGACAGGGGTAGAGACCCAGTACTTC.

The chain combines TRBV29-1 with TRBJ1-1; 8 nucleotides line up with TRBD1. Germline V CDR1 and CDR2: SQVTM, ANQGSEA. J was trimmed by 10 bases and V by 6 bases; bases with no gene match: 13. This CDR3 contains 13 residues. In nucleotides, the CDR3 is TGCAGCGTCTTGACAGGGGCTATTAGAGGAGCTTTCTTT. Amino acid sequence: CSVLTGAIRGAFF.

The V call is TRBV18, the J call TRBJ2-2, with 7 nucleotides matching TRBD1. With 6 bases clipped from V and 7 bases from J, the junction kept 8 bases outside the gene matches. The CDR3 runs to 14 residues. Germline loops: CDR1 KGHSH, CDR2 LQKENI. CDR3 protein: CASSAGGDDGELFF. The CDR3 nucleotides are TGTGCCAGCTCCGCAGGGGGAGATGACGGGGAGCTGTTTTTT.

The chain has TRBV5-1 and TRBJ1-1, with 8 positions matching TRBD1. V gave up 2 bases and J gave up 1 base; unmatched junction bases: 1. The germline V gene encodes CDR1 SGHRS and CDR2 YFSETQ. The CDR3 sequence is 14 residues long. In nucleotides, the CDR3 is TGCGCCAGCAGCTTCCAGGGGGCGAACACTGAAGCTTTCTTT. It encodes CASSFQGANTEAFF.

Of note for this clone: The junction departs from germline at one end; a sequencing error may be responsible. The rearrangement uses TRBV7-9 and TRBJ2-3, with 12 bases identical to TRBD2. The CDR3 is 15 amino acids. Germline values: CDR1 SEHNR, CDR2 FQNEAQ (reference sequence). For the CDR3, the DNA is TGTGCCAGCAGCCTAGCGGGAGGGGTCACAGATACGCAGTATTTT. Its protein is CASSLAGGVTDTQYF.

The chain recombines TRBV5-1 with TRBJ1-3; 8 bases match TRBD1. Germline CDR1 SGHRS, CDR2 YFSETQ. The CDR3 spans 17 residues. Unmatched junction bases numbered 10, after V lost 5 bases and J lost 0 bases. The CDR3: CASSLQTGAFSGNTIYF. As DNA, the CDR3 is TGCGCCAGCAGTCTCCAGACAGGGGCTTTCTCTGGAAACACCATATATTTT. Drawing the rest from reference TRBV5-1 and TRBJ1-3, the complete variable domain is KAGVTQTPRYLIKTRGQQVTLSCSPISGHRSVSWYQQTPGQGLQFLFEYFSETQRNKGNFPGRFSGRQFSNSRSEMNVSTLELGDSALYLCASSLQTGAFSGNTIYFGEGSWLTVV.

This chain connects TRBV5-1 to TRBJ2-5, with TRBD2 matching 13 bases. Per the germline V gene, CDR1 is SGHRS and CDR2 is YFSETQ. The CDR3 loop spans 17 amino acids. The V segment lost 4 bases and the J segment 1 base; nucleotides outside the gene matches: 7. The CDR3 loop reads CASSPGTSGNPQETQYF. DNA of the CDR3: TGCGCCAGCAGCCCTGGGACTAGCGGGAACCCCCAAGAGACCCAGTACTTC. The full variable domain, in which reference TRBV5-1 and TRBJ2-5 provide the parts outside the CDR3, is KAGVTQTPRYLIKTRGQQVTLSCSPISGHRSVSWYQQTPGQGLQFLFEYFSETQRNKGNFPGRFSGRQFSNSRSEMNVSTLELGDSALYLCASSPGTSGNPQETQYFGPGTRLLVL.

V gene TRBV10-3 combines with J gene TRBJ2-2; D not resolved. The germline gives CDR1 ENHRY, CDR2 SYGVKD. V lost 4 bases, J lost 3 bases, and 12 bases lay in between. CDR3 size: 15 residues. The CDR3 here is CAISVNSLDTGELFF. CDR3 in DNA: TGTGCCATCAGTGTTAACAGTCTGGACACCGGGGAGCTGTTTTTT.

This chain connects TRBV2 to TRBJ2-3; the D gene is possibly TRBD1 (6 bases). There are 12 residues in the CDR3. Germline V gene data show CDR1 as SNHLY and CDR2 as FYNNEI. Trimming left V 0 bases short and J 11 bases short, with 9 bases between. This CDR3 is CASSEARGMQYF. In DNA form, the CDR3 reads TGTGCCAGCAGTGAAGCAAGGGGGATGCAGTATTTT.

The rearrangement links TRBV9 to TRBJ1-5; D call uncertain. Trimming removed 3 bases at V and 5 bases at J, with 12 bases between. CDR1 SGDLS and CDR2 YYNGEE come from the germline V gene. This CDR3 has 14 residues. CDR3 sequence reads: CASSGHSRDQPQHF. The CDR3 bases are TGTGCCAGCAGCGGCCATTCCCGGGATCAGCCCCAGCATTTT.

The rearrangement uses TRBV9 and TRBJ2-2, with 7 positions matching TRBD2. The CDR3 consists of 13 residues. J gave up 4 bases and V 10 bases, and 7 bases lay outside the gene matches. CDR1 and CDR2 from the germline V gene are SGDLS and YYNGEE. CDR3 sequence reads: CAPRAGVTGELFF. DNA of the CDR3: TGTGCCCCCAGGGCGGGAGTCACCGGGGAGCTGTTTTTT.

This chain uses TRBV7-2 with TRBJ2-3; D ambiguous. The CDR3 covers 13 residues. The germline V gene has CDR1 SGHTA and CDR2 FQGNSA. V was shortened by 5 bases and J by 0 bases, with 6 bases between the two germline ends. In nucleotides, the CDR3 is TGTGCCAGCAGCGACACCAGCACAGATACGCAGTATTTT. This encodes CASSDTSTDTQYF.

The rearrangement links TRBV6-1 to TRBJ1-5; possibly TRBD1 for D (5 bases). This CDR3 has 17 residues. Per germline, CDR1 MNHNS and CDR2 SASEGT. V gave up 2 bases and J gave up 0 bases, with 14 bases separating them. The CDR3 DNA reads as TGTGCCAGCAGTGAATGGGGCTCCCTCTATAGCAATCAGCCCCAGCATTTT. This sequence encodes CASSEWGSLYSNQPQHF.

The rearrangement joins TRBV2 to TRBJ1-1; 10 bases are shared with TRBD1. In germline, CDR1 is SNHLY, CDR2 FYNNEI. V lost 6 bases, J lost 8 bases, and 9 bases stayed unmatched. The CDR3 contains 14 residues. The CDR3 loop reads CASRPQQGQGEAFF. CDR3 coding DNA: TGTGCCAGCAGGCCTCAACAGGGACAGGGGGAAGCTTTCTTT.

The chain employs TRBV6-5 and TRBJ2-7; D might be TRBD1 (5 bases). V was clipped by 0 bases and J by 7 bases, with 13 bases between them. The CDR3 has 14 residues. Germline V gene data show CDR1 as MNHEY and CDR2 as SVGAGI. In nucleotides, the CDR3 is TGTGCCAGCAGTTACTCGAGTAGGGGAACTGAGCAGTACTTC. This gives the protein CASSYSSRGTEQYF.

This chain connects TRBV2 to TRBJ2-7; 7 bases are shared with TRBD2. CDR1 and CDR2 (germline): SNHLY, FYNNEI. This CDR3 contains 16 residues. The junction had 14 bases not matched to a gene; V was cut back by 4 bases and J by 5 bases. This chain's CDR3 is CASSVPGRIWGDEQYF. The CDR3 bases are TGTGCCAGCAGTGTCCCCGGGAGGATTTGGGGGGACGAGCAGTACTTC.

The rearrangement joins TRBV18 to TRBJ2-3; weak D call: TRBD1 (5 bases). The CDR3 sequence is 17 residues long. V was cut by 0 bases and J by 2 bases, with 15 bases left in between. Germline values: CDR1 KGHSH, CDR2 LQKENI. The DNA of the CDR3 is TGTGCCAGCTCACCACCGGGGCTACCCTACTACACAGATACGCAGTATTTT. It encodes CASSPPGLPYYTDTQYF.

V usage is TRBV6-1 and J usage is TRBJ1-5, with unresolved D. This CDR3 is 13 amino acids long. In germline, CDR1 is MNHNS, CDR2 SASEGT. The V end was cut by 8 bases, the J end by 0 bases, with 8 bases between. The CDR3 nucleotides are TGTGCCAGCTCCCGGGATAGCAATCAGCCCCAGCATTTT. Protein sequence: CASSRDSNQPQHF.

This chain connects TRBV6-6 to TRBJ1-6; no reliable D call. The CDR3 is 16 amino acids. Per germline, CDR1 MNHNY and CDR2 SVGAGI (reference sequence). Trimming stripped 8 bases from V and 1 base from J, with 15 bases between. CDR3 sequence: CASSGGRGSYNSPLHF. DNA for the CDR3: TGTGCCAGCTCGGGAGGCCGGGGATCCTATAATTCACCCCTCCACTTT.